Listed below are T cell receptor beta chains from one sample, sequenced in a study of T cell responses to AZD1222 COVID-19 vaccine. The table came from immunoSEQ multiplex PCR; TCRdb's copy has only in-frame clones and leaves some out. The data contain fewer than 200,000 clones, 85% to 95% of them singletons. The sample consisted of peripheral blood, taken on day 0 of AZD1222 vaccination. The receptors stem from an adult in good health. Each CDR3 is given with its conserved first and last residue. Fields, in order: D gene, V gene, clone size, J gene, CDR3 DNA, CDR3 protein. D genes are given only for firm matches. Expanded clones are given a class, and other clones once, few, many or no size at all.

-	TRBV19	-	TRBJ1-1	TGTGCCAGTAGTATCTCCGGGAACACTGAAGCTTTCTTT	CASSISGNTEAFF
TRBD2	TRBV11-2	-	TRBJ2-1	TGTGCCAGCAGCTTAATTAGGACTAGCGGGAGTAATGAGCAGTTCTTC	CASSLIRTSGSNEQFF
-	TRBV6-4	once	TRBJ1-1	TGTGCCAGCAGTGGACAGCCTGGGACTGAAGCTTTCTTT	CASSGQPGTEAFF
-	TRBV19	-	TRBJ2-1	TGTGCCAGTAGTATAAGGCACTCCAACGGGTACAATGAGCAGTTCTTC	CASSIRHSNGYNEQFF
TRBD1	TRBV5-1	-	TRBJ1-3	TGCGCCAGCAGCTTCCTAGGACAGGGTGGAAACACCATATATTTT	CASSFLGQGGNTIYF
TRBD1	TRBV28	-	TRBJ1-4	TGTGCCAGCAGTTTGGCCACTTCCCAGGGGGGACAACTGTTTTTT	CASSLATSQGGQLFF
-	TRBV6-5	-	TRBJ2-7	TGTGCCAGCAGCCCCAGACAGGCGCCCGAGCAGTACTTC	CASSPRQAPEQYF
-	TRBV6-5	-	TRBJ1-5	TGTGCCAGCCGACGCGACGTGAATCAGCCCCAGCATTTT	CASRRDVNQPQHF
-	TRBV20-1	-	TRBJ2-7	TGCAGTGCTAGTTACAGGTCCCCCTACGAGCAGTACTTC	CSASYRSPYEQYF
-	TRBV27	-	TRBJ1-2	TGTGCCAGCAGGGGCTTAAACAACTATGGCTACACCTTC	CASRGLNNYGYTF
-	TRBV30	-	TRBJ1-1	TGTGCCTGGAGGAGGCTGAACACTGAAGCTTTCTTT	CAWRRLNTEAFF
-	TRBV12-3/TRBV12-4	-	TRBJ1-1	TGTGCCAGTAAGACACCTCTGAACACTGAAGCTTTCTTT	CASKTPLNTEAFF
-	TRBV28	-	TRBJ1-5	TGTGCCAGCAGTTTACGGGGGGCAGGGCGAAATCAGCCCCAGCATTTT	CASSLRGAGRNQPQHF
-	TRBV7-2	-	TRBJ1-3	TGTGCCAGCAGCCCTAAATCCTCTGGAAACACCATATATTTT	CASSPKSSGNTIYF
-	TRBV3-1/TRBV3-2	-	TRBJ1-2	TGTGCCAGCAGCCAAGAAACCCTCCGGGGCTACACCTTC	CASSQETLRGYTF
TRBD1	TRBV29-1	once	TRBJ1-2	TGCAGCGCCCTCGCGGGGGGACAGAAGGAGCGGGGCTACACCTTC	CSALAGGQKERGYTF
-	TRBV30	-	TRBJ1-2	TGTGCCTCCTTCTGGGGCAGGGTGGATTGGATCTATGGCTACACCTTC	CASFWGRVDWIYGYTF
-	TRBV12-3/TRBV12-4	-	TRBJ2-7	TGTGCCAGCAGTTTCGGCGGCATGGTAGAGCAGTACTTC	CASSFGGMVEQYF
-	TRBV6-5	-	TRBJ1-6	TGTGCCAGCAGTACCTCCTTCGGTTCACCCCTCCACTTT	CASSTSFGSPLHF
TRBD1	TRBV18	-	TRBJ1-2	TGTGCCAGCTCACCAGGGACAGGGAATGGCTACACCTTC	CASSPGTGNGYTF
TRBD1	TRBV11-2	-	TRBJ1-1	TGTGCCAGCAGCTTAGACAGGGGGCGGACTGAAGCTTTCTTT	CASSLDRGRTEAFF
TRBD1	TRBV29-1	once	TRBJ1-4	TGCAGCATAGGACAGGGAAGTGAAAAACTGTTTTTT	CSIGQGSEKLFF
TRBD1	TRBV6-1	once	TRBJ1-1	TGTGCCAGCGGTGAGGGGGTCGGACAGGCTGAAGCTTTCTTT	CASGEGVGQAEAFF
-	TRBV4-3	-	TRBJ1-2	TGCGCCAGCAGCCGAGACCGTCTCTATGGCTACACCTTC	CASSRDRLYGYTF
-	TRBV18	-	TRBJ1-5	TGTGCCAGCTCACCATCTGAGGATCAGCCCCAGCATTTT	CASSPSEDQPQHF
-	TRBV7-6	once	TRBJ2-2	TGTGCCAGCAGCTTTGATGCGAACACCGGGGAGCTGTTTTTT	CASSFDANTGELFF
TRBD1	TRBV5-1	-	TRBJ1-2	TGCGCCAGCAGCTTAACAGGGGGACGGGGAGGCTACACCTTC	CASSLTGGRGGYTF
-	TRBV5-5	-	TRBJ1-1	TGTGCCAGCAGCCCCAGGGGTCTTATGAACACTGAAGCTTTCTTT	CASSPRGLMNTEAFF
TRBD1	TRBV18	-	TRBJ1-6	TGTGCCAGCTCACCAGGGACAGGGGGAAATTCACCCCTCCACTTT	CASSPGTGGNSPLHF
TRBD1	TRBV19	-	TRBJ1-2	TGTGCCAGTAGTCCCCGGACAGGGAGCGGCTACACCTTC	CASSPRTGSGYTF
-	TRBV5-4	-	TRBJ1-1	TGTGCCAGCAGCTCCCCACAGAACACTGAAGCTTTCTTT	CASSSPQNTEAFF
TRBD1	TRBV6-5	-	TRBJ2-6	TGTGCCAGCAGAAAACAGGGGGCTGGGGCCAACGTCCTGACTTTC	CASRKQGAGANVLTF
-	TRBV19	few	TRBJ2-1	TGTGCCAGTAGGCCGGGCGCGGGGTACAATGAGCAGTTCTTC	CASRPGAGYNEQFF